These 2 T cell receptor beta chains originate from one sample sequenced in a study of Graves' ophthalmopathy and Graves' hyperthyroidism. For repertoire sequencing, the TCR beta CDR3 regions were amplified from RNA transcripts. HTBI primers were used in a first-round RT-PCR, which preceded a second-round multiplex PCR. TCRdb passed the multiplex PCR reads through MiXCR, listing each CDR3 protein once. The data show about 220,000 distinct CDR3 sequences, with roughly 21% seen just once and 35% to 55% held by the top ten. Sequenced sample: peripheral blood. These receptors were obtained from a woman in her forties or fifties with Graves' ophthalmopathy.

The chain recombines TRBV6-1 with TRBJ2-3, with TRBD2 identical over 11 bases. Germline CDR1 reads MNHNS; CDR2 reads SASEGT. The V and J ends lost 0 bases and 9 bases, in that order; junction bases with no gene match: 2. This CDR3 spans 14 amino acids. The CDR3 DNA reads TGTGCCAGCAGTGAAGCACTAGCGGGAGAAACGCAGTATTTT. Translation gives CASSEALAGETQYF.

The rearrangement uses TRBV24-1 and TRBJ2-5, with TRBD1 matching 12 bases. Trimming cost V 4 bases and J 5 bases; bases outside gene matches: 10. The CDR3 is made up of 17 amino acids. Germline V gene sequence: CDR1 KGHDR, CDR2 SFDVKD. The DNA of the CDR3 is TGTGCCACCAGTGAGGTGACCGGGACAGGGGGCAGGGAGACCCAGTACTTC. Translation gives CATSEVTGTGGRETQYF.